The next 27 T cell receptor beta chains were all read from a single sample in a study of breast tumors, draining lymph nodes, adjacent tissues. TCRdb reprocessed the multiplex PCR reads with MiXCR, giving one entry per CDR3 protein. The sample shows 70,000 or so distinct CDR3 sequences, approximately 40% of them seen only once. Sequenced sample: breast tumor tissue. These receptors all stem from a female donor with breast cancer. Some clones in this sample may be carry-over from other donors' samples.

This clonotype has ten or more counts. This chain joins TRBV7-2 and TRBJ2-3; TRBD2 matches at 9 bases. V was clipped by 3 bases and J by 3 bases; unmatched bases: 4. CDR3 length: 15 residues. The germline V gene encodes CDR1 SGHTA and CDR2 FQGNSA. The CDR3 DNA is TGTGCCAGCAGCTTCGATAGCGGGGGAACAGATACGCAGTATTTT. It encodes CASSFDSGGTDTQYF.

This sequence joins TRBV6-5 and TRBJ1-4; 9 positions match TRBD1. The V segment lost 0 bases and the J segment 6 bases; nucleotides outside the gene matches: 14. This CDR3 has 19 residues. Germline CDR1 MNHEY, CDR2 SVGAGI. The CDR3 sequence is CASSYSIEPGTGSYEKLFF. The CDR3 DNA is TGTGCCAGCAGTTACTCGATAGAGCCCGGGACAGGGAGTTATGAAAAACTGTTTTTT.

This clonotype occurred many times. The chain is built from TRBV27 and TRBJ1-6; no firm D call. CDR3 length: 15 amino acids. Trimming took off 3 bases at V and 9 bases at J, with 15 bases between the two ends. Germline CDR1 MNHEY, CDR2 SMNVEV (reference sequence). CDR3 loop: CASSFITDSPSPLHF. The CDR3 DNA follows: TGTGCCAGCAGTTTCATAACGGACTCTCCTTCACCCCTCCACTTT.

The rearrangement joins TRBV7-6 to TRBJ1-6, with D uncertain. This CDR3 contains 15 residues. The germline V gene encodes CDR1 SGHVS and CDR2 FNYEAQ. Deletions cut 2 bases from V and 10 bases from J, with 15 bases between. CDR3 in amino acids: CASSLPLQPSSPLHF. Written as DNA, the CDR3 is TGTGCCAGCAGCTTACCCTTACAACCGTCGTCACCCCTCCACTTT.

The chain is built from TRBV2 and TRBJ2-3, with D maybe TRBD2 (5 bases). CDR1 SNHLY and CDR2 FYNNEI come from the germline V gene. This CDR3 comprises 12 residues. V dropped 6 bases and J dropped 5 bases, with 9 bases sitting between them. The DNA of the CDR3 is TGTGCCAGCAGCCAACGGGGAGATACGCAGTATTTT. Its protein is CASSQRGDTQYF.

The sample holds many counts of this clonotype. One end of the junction is discordant with germline, which a read error may explain. The chain uses TRBV6-4 and TRBJ1-5, with TRBD1 as a possible D gene (5 bases). Germline loops: CDR1 MRHNA, CDR2 SNTAGT. This CDR3 is built from 19 residues. CDR3 DNA sequence: TGTGCCAGCAGTCACTCGGTCTCAAGGGGCCGAGATGACAATCAGCCCCAGCATTTT. Translating it yields CASSHSVSRGRDDNQPQHF.

This clonotype was seen only a few times. The chain uses TRBV6-1 and TRBJ1-3; no clear D gene. Trimming took off 8 bases at V and 1 base at J, with 18 bases between the two ends. Germline V gene lookup returns CDR1 MNHNS and CDR2 SASEGT. This CDR3 has 16 residues. CDR3 region: CASGETGRGSGNTIYF. The CDR3 nucleotides are TGTGCCAGCGGAGAGACCGGGCGGGGTTCTGGAAACACCATATATTTT.

This clonotype was observed a handful of times. One junction end disagrees with the germline gene, perhaps due to a read error. This chain connects TRBV7-8 to TRBJ1-1; D unclear. The CDR3 extends over 13 amino acids. The germline CDR1 and CDR2 sequences are SGHVS and FQNEAQ. This CDR3 reads CASSLGSRLETFF. The CDR3 DNA follows: TGTGCCAGCAGCTTAGGTTCCCGGCTTGAAACTTTCTTT.

The rearrangement links TRBV9 to TRBJ1-3; D call uncertain. CDR3 length: 16 amino acids. Germline CDR1 SGDLS, CDR2 YYNGEE. Trimming took 0 bases from V and 0 from J, leaving 10 bases between them. CDR3 DNA sequence: TGTGCCAGCAGCGTAGATTCTCAGGCCTCTGGAAACACCATATATTTT. Translation gives CASSVDSQASGNTIYF. Together with reference TRBV9 and TRBJ1-3, the CDR3 gives the full variable domain: DSGVTQTPKHLITATGQRVTLRCSPRSGDLSVYWYQQSLDQGLQFLIQYYNGEERAKGNILERFSAQQFPDLHSELNLSSLELGDSALYFCASSVDSQASGNTIYFGEGSWLTVV.

This rearrangement joins TRBV15 to TRBJ1-2; 9 bases fit TRBD1. CDR3 length: 17 residues. From germline, CDR1 is LNHNV and CDR2 YYDKDF (reference sequence). The J segment lost 2 bases and the V segment lost 3 bases, leaving 10 bases of the junction unmatched. DNA for the CDR3: TGTGCCACCAGCAGCTGGACAGGGGTCCCCTTGAACTATGGCTACACCTTC. This sequence encodes CATSSWTGVPLNYGYTF.

With respect to this clonotype: Here the CDR3 omits its conserved ending phenylalanine or tryptophan, so a read error is the likely source. This chain connects TRBV7-7 to TRBJ2-1, with 9 bases aligning to TRBD1. The V gene's germline CDR1 is SSHAT and CDR2 FNYEAQ (reference sequence). The CDR3 runs 14 residues. CDR3 amino acids: CASSRDRVSNKQFL. The CDR3 nucleotides read TGTGCTAGCAGCCGGGACAGGGTCAGCAATAAGCAGTTCCTC.

This clonotype has a count of ten or more. V and J are TRBV6-6 and TRBJ2-2; 12 bases are a match to TRBD1. The CDR3 consists of 15 residues. Germline CDR1 MNHNY, CDR2 SVGAGI (reference sequence). Unmatched junction bases numbered 2, after V lost 4 bases and J lost 5 bases. CDR3 DNA sequence: TGTGCCAGCAGTTTGGGACAGGGGGCGACCGGGGAGCTGTTTTTT. It codes for CASSLGQGATGELFF.

This clonotype turned up a few times. V is TRBV7-3 and J is TRBJ1-1; D is uncertain. Trimming left V 0 bases short and J 1 base short, with 3 bases between. This CDR3 is built from 13 residues. Germline V gene lookup returns CDR1 SGHTA and CDR2 FQGTGA. The CDR3: CASSLTQNTEAFF. The CDR3 region has the DNA TGTGCCAGCAGCTTAACGCAGAACACTGAAGCTTTCTTT.

This clonotype showed up many times. The gene calls are TRBV4-2 and TRBJ2-3; TRBD2 is a possible D gene (5 bases). The V and J ends lost 0 bases and 4 bases respectively, with 14 bases between them. The V gene's germline CDR1 is LGHNA and CDR2 YNFKEQ. The CDR3 sequence is 16 residues long. The CDR3, as DNA: TGTGCCAGCAGCCAAGATTTGATACGGGGTGCAGATACGCAGTATTTT. Its translation: CASSQDLIRGADTQYF.

Turning to this clonotype: Because it lacks the conserved phenylalanine or tryptophan at the end, this CDR3 is likely a read error. The gene calls are TRBV20-1 and TRBJ1-5, with TRBD1 matching over 9 bases. Germline CDR1 DFQATT, CDR2 SNEGSKA (reference sequence). The trim removed 4 bases at V and 3 bases at J, leaving 4 bases unmatched. The CDR3 covers 14 residues. CDR3 in amino acids: CSAMTGGPNQPQHG. CDR3 in DNA: TGCAGTGCTATGACAGGGGGACCCAATCAGCCCCAGCATGGT.

In this sample, this clonotype turned up a few times. An end of the junction does not agree with germline; a read error may underlie this. This chain uses TRBV20-1 with TRBJ2-5; D is possibly TRBD1 (6 bases). The CDR3 totals 14 residues. Germline V CDR1 and CDR2: DFQATT, SNEGSKA (reference sequence). The CDR3 bases are TGCAGTGCTAGTGGTCAGGGGACCAGAGAGAACCAGTACTTC. Translating it yields CSASGQGTRENQYF.

The table lists this clonotype with many counts. The chain recombines TRBV7-2 with TRBJ2-3; 7 nucleotides align to TRBD2. CDR1 and CDR2 (germline): SGHTA, FQGNSA. This CDR3 comprises 16 residues. The V gene end was trimmed by 2 bases and the J gene end by 4 bases; junction bases not matched to a gene: 9. The CDR3: CASSLKSRGGADTQYF. The CDR3 DNA reads as TGTGCCAGCAGCTTAAAGAGCCGGGGAGGGGCAGATACGCAGTATTTT.

To note about this clonotype: Germline is not matched at one junction end, which may reflect a read error. The chain couples TRBV7-3 to TRBJ2-2, with D tentatively TRBD2 (5 bases). The germline V gene encodes CDR1 SGHTA and CDR2 FQGTGA. CDR3 size: 17 residues. The CDR3 DNA reads as TGTGCCAGCAGCTTAATGCTGGACTCAGCGAACACCAGGGAGCTGTTTTTT. This encodes CASSLMLDSANTRELFF.

The DNA of the CDR3 is TGTGCCAGCAGAAGAGGGGGCCATAGCACTGAAGCTTTCTTT. It encodes CASRRGGHSTEAFF. The V and J genes are TRBV14 and TRBJ1-1; 7 bases match TRBD1. The CDR3 has 14 residues. CDR1 is SGHDN and CDR2 is FVKESK in the germline V gene. Unmatched junction bases numbered 8, after V lost 6 bases and J lost 4 bases.

The sample holds many counts of this clonotype. A much more abundant neighbour one base away suggests this may be a read error. This CDR3 is missing its conserved last phenylalanine or tryptophan, likely due to a read error. The chain combines TRBV7-2 with TRBJ1-4; maybe TRBD1 (5 bases). The CDR3 consists of 15 residues. Per the germline V gene, CDR1 is SGHTA and CDR2 is FQGNSA. V gave up 5 bases and J gave up 11 bases, with 21 bases separating them. DNA for the CDR3: TGTGCCAGCAGCCCCGGTGGGGCAGGGAGTAGGAAACTGTTTTCT. This codes for CASSPGGAGSRKLFS.

This clonotype was counted at least ten times. This chain joins TRBV4-1 and TRBJ1-2, with a possible D match to TRBD1 (6 bases). Germline CDR1 MGHRA, CDR2 YSYEKL. Trimming pared 0 bases from V and 7 bases from J, leaving 15 bases between. The CDR3 extends over 15 amino acids. The CDR3 bases are TGCGCCAGCAGCCAAGACCTGGGGGGCGGTAGTGGCTACACCTTC. This codes for CASSQDLGGGSGYTF.

This clonotype came up many times. The chain is built from TRBV6-1 and TRBJ1-5; 8 bases fit TRBD1. Germline-derived CDR1 and CDR2 are MNHNS and SASEGT. V was clipped by 2 bases and J by 3 bases; unmatched bases: 12. The CDR3 sequence is 18 residues long. Here the CDR3 DNA reads TGTGCCAGCAGTGAACTGGCAGGGGGCGGCACCTTCAATCAGCCCCAGCATTTT. Residues: CASSELAGGGTFNQPQHF.

This clonotype showed up many times. The chain joins TRBV27 to TRBJ1-2; D is undetermined. V dropped 1 base and J dropped 2 bases, with 20 bases sitting between them. Germline loops: CDR1 MNHEY, CDR2 SMNVEV (reference sequence). The CDR3 consists of 18 residues. The CDR3 region has the DNA TGTGCCAGCAGTTTATTCATCCCCCCTACGCAGGAGAACTATGGCTACACCTTC. As protein: CASSLFIPPTQENYGYTF.

The V gene is TRBV12-3 or TRBV12-4, the J gene TRBJ2-1; possible D gene TRBD1, 5 bases. The CDR3 totals 13 residues. V lost 3 bases and J lost 4, with 7 bases in between. The CDR3 reads CASSFREYNEQFF. DNA for the CDR3: TGTGCCAGCAGTTTCAGGGAATACAATGAGCAGTTCTTC.

The CDR3 here is CSARDRAGYYNEQFF. CDR3 coding DNA: TGCAGTGCTAGAGATCGGGCGGGCTATTACAATGAGCAGTTCTTC. The chain combines TRBV20-1 with TRBJ2-1; TRBD2 is a possible D gene (5 bases). The CDR3 loop spans 15 amino acids. V was pared by 0 bases and J by 4 bases, with 13 bases between. From germline, CDR1 is DFQATT and CDR2 SNEGSKA (reference sequence).

The V call is TRBV2, the J call TRBJ2-2, with 16 positions matching TRBD2. Germline values: CDR1 SNHLY, CDR2 FYNNEI. The CDR3 totals 16 residues. V lost 8 bases, J lost 9 bases, and 9 bases stayed unmatched. The CDR3 DNA reads as TGTGCCAGCGAGGGACTAGCGGGGGGGCCAAACCGGGAGCTGTTTTTT. Protein: CASEGLAGGPNRELFF.

This clonotype was picked up a small number of times. This chain joins TRBV5-8 and TRBJ2-2, with D possibly called TRBD1 or TRBD2 (6 bases each). This CDR3 has 15 amino acids. V was shortened by 2 bases and J by 6 bases, with 14 bases between the two germline ends. Germline CDR1 is SGHTS and CDR2 is YDEGEE. As DNA, the CDR3 is TGTGCCAGCAGCTTATGGGGGGCGGTTTCCGGGGAGCTGTTTTTT. Protein sequence: CASSLWGAVSGELFF.